This is a list of T cell receptor beta chains from one sample in a study of CXCR3-negative and CXCR3-positive naive CD8 T cells. Reprocessing the 5' RACE reads, TCRdb reports a single entry for every CDR3 protein and omits DNA. This sample's clone table lists more than 70,000 distinct CDR3 sequences. Sequencing was done on a sample of naive CXCR3+ CD8+ T cells from blood. The origin of the receptors is a human donor in good health. Some clones in this sample may be carry-over from other donors' samples. The CDR3 runs from the conserved cysteine through the conserved F or W.

j_call,v_call,cdr3_aa
TRBJ1-2,TRBV12-3/TRBV12-4,CASGPGISGYTF
TRBJ2-3,TRBV7-3,CASSLAGADTQYF
TRBJ2-1,TRBV4-3,CASSQGGSDEQFF
TRBJ2-1,TRBV11-2,CASSPWDFLEQFF
TRBJ2-7,TRBV28,CASSREAGTSYEQYF
TRBJ2-7,TRBV27,CASSARDFLYEQYF
TRBJ2-3,TRBV4-1,CASSQEKIVGTDTQYF
TRBJ1-1,TRBV12-3/TRBV12-4,CASSLGQEAFF
TRBJ2-7,TRBV7-6,CASSGRTGLVQYF
TRBJ2-7,TRBV12-3/TRBV12-4,CASSRDAPGRSDEQYF
TRBJ2-1,TRBV14,CASSGFSRNEQFF
TRBJ2-1,TRBV4-2,CASSQDRGHEQFF
TRBJ1-5,TRBV6-6,CASSYSTGLEASNQPQHF
TRBJ2-7,TRBV6-2/TRBV6-3,CASSYGPSCEQYF
TRBJ2-7,TRBV28,CASSFGQGEEQYF
TRBJ1-1,TRBV7-9,CASSNPIDSWDTEAFF
TRBJ2-7,TRBV6-5,CASWSNYEQYF
TRBJ2-4,TRBV21-1,CATFGTGLNIQYF
TRBJ2-7,TRBV13,CASSPRSIGGYEQYF
TRBJ2-1,TRBV29-1,CSVEGTGASYNEQFF
TRBJ2-7,TRBV29-1,CSVEVEGAAEQYF
TRBJ1-1,TRBV5-1,CASSLGDGKNTEAFF
TRBJ1-4,TRBV6-5,CASRSETGGFNEKLFF
TRBJ1-4,TRBV7-6,CASSLEPAYNEKLFF
TRBJ2-3,TRBV7-8,CASSLIDSTTDTQYF
TRBJ2-1,TRBV28,CASSALSGRLWNEQFF
TRBJ2-1,TRBV5-1,CASSKGQGVNEQFF
TRBJ1-2,TRBV29-1,CSYPTHYGYTF
TRBJ2-1,TRBV7-9,CASSLGDIGQFF
TRBJ1-6,TRBV28,CASSLSGNSPLHF
TRBJ1-1,TRBV12-3/TRBV12-4,CASKEGGLKAFF
TRBJ1-4,TRBV29-1,CSVRPDVNEKLFF
TRBJ1-1,TRBV28,CASSATTEDRGRMNTEAYF
TRBJ2-5,TRBV7-9,CASSDPDSQETQYF
TRBJ2-5,TRBV27,CASSPSYGGRETQYF
TRBJ1-2,TRBV4-2,CASSQDLVRHPYGYTF
TRBJ2-2,TRBV7-2,CASSLLEESTGEPFF